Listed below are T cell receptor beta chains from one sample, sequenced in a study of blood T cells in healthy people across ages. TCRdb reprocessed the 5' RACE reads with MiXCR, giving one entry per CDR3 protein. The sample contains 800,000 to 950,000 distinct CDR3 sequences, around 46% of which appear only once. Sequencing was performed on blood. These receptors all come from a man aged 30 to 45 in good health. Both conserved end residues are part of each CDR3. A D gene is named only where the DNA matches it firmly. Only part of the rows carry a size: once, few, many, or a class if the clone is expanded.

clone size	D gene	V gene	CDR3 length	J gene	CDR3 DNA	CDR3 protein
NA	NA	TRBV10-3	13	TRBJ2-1	TGTGCCATCACCGAACACAGGCAAGAGACCCAGTTCTTC	CAITEHRQETQFF
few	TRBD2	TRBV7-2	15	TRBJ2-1	TGTGCCAGCAGTTGGACTAGCGGGGGACGGAATGAGCAGTTCTTC	CASSWTSGGRNEQFF
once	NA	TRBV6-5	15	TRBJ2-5	TGTGCCAGCAGGGTGGGACGGATCGCTCAGGAGACCCAGTACTTC	CASRVGRIAQETQYF
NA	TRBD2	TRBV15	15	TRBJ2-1	TGTGCCACCAGCATCGACAGCGGGAGGTACAATGAGCAGTTCTTC	CATSIDSGRYNEQFF
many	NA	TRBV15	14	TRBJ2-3	TGTGCCACCAGCAGAGTGGCCGCCACAGATACGCAGTATTTT	CATSRVAATDTQYF
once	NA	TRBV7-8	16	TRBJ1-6	TGTGCCAGCAGTCCCCTTCGGACGGGGAGTAATTCACCCCTCCACTTT	CASSPLRTGSNSPLHF
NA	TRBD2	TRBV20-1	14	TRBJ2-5	TGCAGTGCTGCCGCTAGCGGGGGGGCAAGGACCCAGTACTTC	CSAAASGGARTQYF
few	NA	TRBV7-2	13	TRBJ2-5	TGTGCCAGCAGCTCGTATCGCCAAGAGACCCAGTACTTC	CASSSYRQETQYF
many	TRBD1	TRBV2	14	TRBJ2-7	TGTGCCAGCAGTGAGGGACAGCCTACGTACGAGCAGTACTTC	CASSEGQPTYEQYF
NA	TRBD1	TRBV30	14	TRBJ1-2	TGTGCCTGGAGTGATGTGGGACAGGTCTCTGGCTACACCTTC	CAWSDVGQVSGYTF
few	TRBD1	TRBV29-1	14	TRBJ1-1	TGCAGCGCGACAGGGGGGAACGCGAACACTGAAGCTTTCTTT	CSATGGNANTEAFF
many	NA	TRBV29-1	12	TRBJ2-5	TGCAGCGCTAACGGTGTATGGGAGACCCAGTACTTC	CSANGVWETQYF
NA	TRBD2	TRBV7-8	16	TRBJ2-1	TGTGCCAGCGACTCGGGACTAGCGGGGGGTTACAATGAGCAGTTCTTC	CASDSGLAGGYNEQFF
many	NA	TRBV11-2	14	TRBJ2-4	TGTGCCAGCAGCTTAGTGTCAGGAAAAAACATTCAGTACTTC	CASSLVSGKNIQYF
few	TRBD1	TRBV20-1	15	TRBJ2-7	TGCAGTGCTAGATTGGCCGGACAGGTGTCTGACGAGCAGTACTTC	CSARLAGQVSDEQYF
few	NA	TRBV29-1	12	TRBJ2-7	TGCAGCGTTGAGGGCCTTTGGAACGAGCAGTACTTC	CSVEGLWNEQYF
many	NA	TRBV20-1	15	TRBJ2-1	TGCAGTGCTAGAGGGGACCTGAGCTCCTACAATGAGCAGTTCTTC	CSARGDLSSYNEQFF
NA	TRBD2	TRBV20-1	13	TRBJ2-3	TGCAGTGCTAGAGAGCGGGGGGTAGATACGCAGTATTTT	CSARERGVDTQYF
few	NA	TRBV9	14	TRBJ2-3	TGTGCCAGCAGCGTAGCCGCTTACACAGATACGCAGTATTTT	CASSVAAYTDTQYF
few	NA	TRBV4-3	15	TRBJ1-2	TGCGCCAGCAGCCAAGCGGGTAACCAAAACTATGGCTACACCTTC	CASSQAGNQNYGYTF
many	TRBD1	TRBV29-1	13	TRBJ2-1	TGCAGCGTCGGACAGGGTTGGTGGAATGAGCAGTTCTTC	CSVGQGWWNEQFF
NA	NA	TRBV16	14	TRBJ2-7	TGTGCCAGCAGCCCGGCAGGGAAAGACGACGAGCAGTACTTC	CASSPAGKDDEQYF
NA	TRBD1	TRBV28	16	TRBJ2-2	TGTGCCAGCAGTTTTAACAGGGGCCAAAACACCGGGGAGCTGTTTTTT	CASSFNRGQNTGELFF
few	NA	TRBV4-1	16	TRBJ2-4	TGCGCCAGCAGCCAAGGGGGAATCCTAGCCAAAAACATTCAGTACTTC	CASSQGGILAKNIQYF
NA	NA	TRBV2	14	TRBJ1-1	TGTGCCGGCGGAGCGAGTACCTTGAACACTGAAGCTTTCTTT	CAGGASTLNTEAFF
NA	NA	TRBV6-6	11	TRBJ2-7	TGTGCCAGCAGTGTTGACAATGAGCAGTACTTC	CASSVDNEQYF
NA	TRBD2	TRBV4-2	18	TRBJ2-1	TGTGCCGGCAGCCAAGGAGGGGGTAGCGGGGGGGTGTATAATGAGCAGTTCTTC	CAGSQGGGSGGVYNEQFF
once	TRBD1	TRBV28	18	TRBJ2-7	TGTGCCAGCAGTTCCCATGGTAGCTGGGACAGAGTCTCCTACGAGCAGTACTTC	CASSSHGSWDRVSYEQYF